These 3 T cell receptor beta chains share one sample of origin, sequenced in a study of Ad26.COV2.S vaccination and SARS-CoV-2 variants. Treatment described: around 19 received Ad26.COV2.S at low or high dose, single or two shots; about 5 received placebo; per-sample allocation not given. Sampling was performed 63 days after the first vaccine or placebo injection. Repertoires were generated with immunoSEQ multiplex PCR, while TCRdb's copy carries only in-frame clones and drops some. The repertoire holds about 350,000 clones, with about 87% as singletons. The specimen comprised peripheral blood, sampled in a trial of Ad26.COV2.S vaccine versus placebo. These receptors all stem from a person between 18 and 59 years old who received the Ad26.COV2.S COVID-19 vaccine or a placebo.

The rearrangement uses TRBV3-1 (or the pseudogene TRBV3-2) and TRBJ1-6, with D maybe TRBD1 (5 bases). This CDR3 is 15 amino acids long. Germline lookup yields CDR1 LGHDT and CDR2 YNNKEL (reference sequence). V shed 4 bases and J shed 4 bases, with 11 bases lying between them. CDR3 DNA sequence: TGTGCCAGCAGCCGTCGGACACCGTATAATTCACCCCTCCACTTT. It yields the protein CASSRRTPYNSPLHF.

The V gene is TRBV2, the J gene TRBJ1-1; D might be TRBD1 (6 bases). V was cut by 6 bases and J by 6 bases, with 20 bases left in between. The germline CDR1 and CDR2 sequences are SNHLY and FYNNEI. CDR3 length: 15 residues. The CDR3 reads CASRGDIWRPAEAFF. Here the CDR3 DNA reads TGTGCCAGCAGGGGGGACATATGGAGACCGGCTGAAGCTTTCTTT.

The chain employs TRBV7-3 and TRBJ1-6; 9 nucleotides match TRBD1. The CDR3 loop spans 15 amino acids. The trim removed 5 bases at V and 8 bases at J, leaving 7 bases unmatched. Looked up from germline, CDR1 is SGHTA and CDR2 is FQGTGA. The CDR3 DNA reads as TGTGCCAGCAGCCCCGGGACAGGGATCCATTCACCCCTCCACTTT. Its translation: CASSPGTGIHSPLHF.